The 19 T cell receptor beta chains below were found in one sample sequenced in a study of blood T cells in healthy people across ages. PCR was performed a second time for about 7 to 11 cycles using a sample-barcoded 5' primer and a J-beta primer mix. TCRdb re-called the 5' RACE reads with MiXCR, one entry per CDR3 protein. Seen here are around 970,000 distinct CDR3 sequences, approximately 50% observed once, and the top ten hold about a fifth. Sequenced input: blood. The receptor set was obtained from a woman aged 55-70 years in good health.

There are many counts of this clonotype. The chain employs TRBV20-1 and TRBJ1-1; D is perhaps TRBD1 (5 bases). V lost 2 bases, J lost 7 bases, and 8 bases lay in between. This CDR3 has 11 residues. Germline CDR1 reads DFQATT; CDR2 reads SNEGSKA (reference sequence). The CDR3 region has the DNA TGCAGTGCTAGAAGGGGAGGTGAAGCTTTCTTT. It specifies CSARRGGEAFF.

This clonotype was counted only a few times. The chain is built from TRBV4-3 and TRBJ1-4; a possible D gene is TRBD1 (6 bases). V lost 2 bases, J lost 8 bases, and 12 bases lay in between. The CDR3 has 14 amino acids. Looked up from germline, CDR1 is LGHNA and CDR2 is YSLEER. The CDR3 region has the DNA TGCGCCAGCAGCCAAAGGGCCAGGGGAGAAAAACTGTTTTTT. Translating gives CASSQRARGEKLFF.

This chain links TRBV6-2 or TRBV6-3 with TRBJ2-1; 10 positions agree with TRBD1. The J call may be in error: the DNA end matches TRBJ2-7 better. The CDR3 loop spans 15 amino acids. The germline gives CDR1 MNHEY, CDR2 SVGEGT. The chain's CDR3 is CASSYGTGDQNEQYF. The CDR3 DNA reads TGTGCCAGCAGTTACGGGACAGGGGATCAGAATGAGCAGTACTTC.

CDR3 residues: CASSSGGTDQETQYF. CDR3 nucleotides: TGTGCCAGCAGCTCAGGGGGGACGGACCAAGAGACCCAGTACTTC. The gene calls are TRBV7-3 and TRBJ2-4; possible D gene TRBD1, 7 bases. The assigned J gene may be wrong: the sequence end matches TRBJ2-5 better. The germline gives CDR1 SGHTA, CDR2 FQGTGA. This CDR3 contains 15 residues.

A single count supports this clonotype. The J gene is TRBJ2-3, the V gene TRBV7-8; no clear D. CDR3 length: 14 amino acids. Germline CDR1 is SGHVS and CDR2 is FQNEAQ. V was pared by 3 bases and J by 1 base, with 8 bases between. CDR3 loop: CASSFSLGTDTQYF. For the CDR3, the DNA is TGTGCCAGCAGCTTTAGCCTGGGCACAGATACGCAGTATTTT.

In DNA form, the CDR3 reads TGTGCCAGCAGTTTACCAAGGGGTGGGTACGAGCAGTACTTC. This codes for CASSLPRGGYEQYF. This rearrangement joins TRBV27 to TRBJ2-7; a weak D match, TRBD1 (5 bases). The CDR3 is 14 amino acids. V shed 2 bases and J shed 4 bases, with 12 bases lying between them. Per germline, CDR1 MNHEY and CDR2 SMNVEV (reference sequence).

This sequence joins TRBV7-9 and TRBJ2-5; D remains unclear. This CDR3 has 14 residues. With 5 bases removed from V and 2 bases from J, the gap between germline ends came to 12 bases. The germline gives CDR1 SEHNR, CDR2 FQNEAQ (reference sequence). CDR3 in amino acids: CASSPRVTQETQYF. The CDR3 DNA is TGTGCCAGCAGCCCCCGGGTCACTCAAGAGACCCAGTACTTC.

The chain is built from TRBV7-9 and TRBJ2-7; unclear D gene. The germline V gene has CDR1 SEHNR and CDR2 FQNEAQ (reference sequence). The CDR3 contains 13 residues. V was shortened by 5 bases and J by 3 bases, with 11 bases between the two germline ends. In DNA, the CDR3 is TGTGCCAGCAGCCACAGCCCAGGCTACGAGCAGTACTTC. It translates to CASSHSPGYEQYF. The full variable domain, completed using reference TRBV7-9 and TRBJ2-7, is DTGVSQNPRHKITKRGQNVTFRCDPISEHNRLYWYRQTLGQGPEFLTYFQNEAQLEKSRLLSDRFSAERPKGSFSTLEIQRTEQGDSAMYLCASSHSPGYEQYFGPGTRLTVT.

Of note for this clonotype: One end of the junction varies from germline; a read error may be responsible. The V and J genes are TRBV14 and TRBJ2-6; tentatively, D is TRBD1 or TRBD2 (6 bases each). The CDR3 loop spans 17 amino acids. Germline CDR1 is SGHDN and CDR2 is FVKESK. The CDR3 DNA sequence: TGTGCCAGCCGCGCACGGAAACCGGGGGCTGGGGCCAGCGTCCTGACTTTC. Its protein is CASRARKPGAGASVLTF.

With respect to this clonotype: This clone may be a read error of a much larger clone one base away. V gene TRBV7-2 combines with J gene TRBJ2-7; D remains ambiguous. Germline assignment: CDR1 SGHTA and CDR2 FQGNSA. This CDR3 is 14 amino acids long. CDR3 sequence reads: CAGSLDGRSYEQYF. The CDR3 DNA follows: TGTGCCGGCAGCTTAGATGGTAGATCCTACGAGCAGTACTTC.

This clonotype turned up a few times. The chain is built from TRBV5-1 and TRBJ2-1; D is possibly TRBD1 (6 bases). The CDR3 covers 14 residues. Germline-derived CDR1 and CDR2 are SGHRS and YFSETQ. Between the trimmed V and J ends, which lost 7 bases and 4 bases, there was a span of 15 bases. For the CDR3, the DNA is TGCGCCAGCTATCCGGACAGCAATTACAATGAGCAGTTCTTC. Residues: CASYPDSNYNEQFF.

This clonotype was counted ten times or more. This sequence joins TRBV30 and TRBJ2-3, with 9 bases lining up with TRBD1. V shed 3 bases and J 2 bases; nucleotides not matched to a gene: 6. CDR1 is GTSNPN and CDR2 is SVGIG in the germline V gene (reference sequence). The CDR3 is 15 residues long. The chain's CDR3 is CAWSPGTGFTDTQYF. In DNA form, the CDR3 reads TGTGCCTGGAGCCCCGGGACAGGGTTCACAGATACGCAGTATTTT.

Of note for this clonotype: Possible read error: a much larger clone is one base away. The rearrangement joins TRBV29-1 to TRBJ2-7; tentative D call: TRBD1 (7 bases). V was pared by 6 bases and J by 4 bases, with 16 bases between. CDR3 length: 13 amino acids. Germline values: CDR1 SQVTM, CDR2 ANQGSEA. The CDR3 region has the DNA TGCAGCGTCGCGACAGGGAGGAATTACGAGCAGTACTTC. Protein product: CSVATGRNYEQYF.

This clonotype has just a few counts. V is TRBV27 and J is TRBJ2-7; a weak D match, TRBD2 (8 bases). Germline V gives CDR1 MNHEY, CDR2 SMNVEV (reference sequence). The V end lost 8 bases, the J end lost 2 bases, and 13 bases lay between the germline ends. CDR3 length: 13 amino acids. CDR3 nucleotide sequence: TGTGCCAGCTCGGGAGGGGGCCCCTACGAGCAGTACTTC. Translating gives CASSGGGPYEQYF.

This clonotype was observed a few times. The chain couples TRBV20-1 to TRBJ2-7; the D gene is possibly TRBD1 (6 bases). The V end was cut by 0 bases, the J end by 0 bases, with 15 bases between. The germline CDR1 and CDR2 sequences are DFQATT and SNEGSKA (reference sequence). This CDR3 is built from 16 residues. The DNA of the CDR3 is TGCAGTGCTAGAGATCCTCAGGGGCTGAGCTCCTACGAGCAGTACTTC. Protein: CSARDPQGLSSYEQYF.

The DNA of the CDR3 is TGCAGCGTTGAAGCCGAGGAGGGTGGCGACACTGAAGCTTTCTTT. Its translation: CSVEAEEGGDTEAFF. The chain combines TRBV29-1 with TRBJ1-1, with D unclear. CDR3 length: 15 amino acids. V was cut by 1 base and J by 3 bases, with 15 bases left in between. Germline CDR1 SQVTM, CDR2 ANQGSEA.

The chain has TRBV14 and TRBJ1-2; D is uncertain. Trimming took 1 base from V and 12 from J, leaving 12 bases between them. CDR3 length: 12 residues. Per the germline V gene, CDR1 is SGHDN and CDR2 is FVKESK. CDR3 loop: CASSQGTWFHTF. In DNA, the CDR3 is TGTGCCAGCAGCCAAGGGACGTGGTTTCACACCTTC.

In its sample, this clonotype was seen once. The V and J genes are TRBV4-1 and TRBJ1-6; D is possibly TRBD1 (6 bases). Germline assignment: CDR1 MGHRA and CDR2 YSYEKL. The CDR3 extends over 17 amino acids. The V end was cut by 4 bases, the J end by 9 bases, with 22 bases between. The CDR3 loop is CASSRGDTRQMSSPLHF. The CDR3 DNA follows: TGCGCCAGCAGCCGTGGGGACACACGCCAAATGAGTTCACCCCTCCACTTT.

This clonotype was seen only a few times. The rearrangement links TRBV5-5 to TRBJ2-1; D possibly corresponds to TRBD2 (6 bases). The CDR3 is 14 residues long. Trimming removed 1 base from V and 9 bases from J, with 14 bases in between. The V gene's germline CDR1 is SGHKS and CDR2 YYEKEE (reference sequence). The CDR3 nucleotides are TGTGCCAGCAGCTTGTCCGGGAGTAGTCCTGAGCAGTTCTTC. This encodes CASSLSGSSPEQFF.